Listed below are T cell receptor beta chains from one sample, sequenced in a study of Graves' ophthalmopathy and Graves' hyperthyroidism. TCRdb analysed the multiplex PCR reads with MiXCR anew, one entry per CDR3 protein. The sample lists around 590,000 distinct CDR3 sequences; under 45% were seen once. Sequenced material: peripheral blood or thyroid tissue (not recorded which). All receptors come from an adult man with Graves' hyperthyroidism. Both conserved end residues are part of each CDR3.

j_gene: TRBJ1-6; v_gene: TRBV9; CDR3aa: CASSAGTGDSPLHF
j_gene: TRBJ2-7; v_gene: TRBV19; CDR3aa: CASSIGMSYEQYF
j_gene: TRBJ2-7; v_gene: TRBV29-1; CDR3aa: CSVATSGANYEQYF
j_gene: TRBJ2-7; v_gene: TRBV18; CDR3aa: CASSPGQTYEQYF
j_gene: TRBJ2-7; v_gene: TRBV7-9; CDR3aa: CASTTGQEQYF
j_gene: TRBJ2-5; v_gene: TRBV25-1; CDR3aa: CASLGSGQETQYF
j_gene: TRBJ1-5; v_gene: TRBV6-5; CDR3aa: CASSQKGMRNQPQHF
j_gene: TRBJ2-5; v_gene: TRBV5-8; CDR3aa: CASSLVGEAHPQYF
j_gene: TRBJ1-2; v_gene: TRBV7-9; CDR3aa: CASSRTRQINYGYTF
j_gene: TRBJ2-2; v_gene: TRBV29-1; CDR3aa: CSVDEGLGFGELFF
j_gene: TRBJ1-5; v_gene: TRBV15; CDR3aa: CATSRRQGSNQPQHF
j_gene: TRBJ2-2; v_gene: TRBV11-1; CDR3aa: CASSLARDRAGELFF
j_gene: TRBJ1-6; v_gene: TRBV19; CDR3aa: CASSPETGSSYNSPLHF
j_gene: TRBJ1-4; v_gene: TRBV5-8; CDR3aa: CASSFNKATNEKLFF
j_gene: TRBJ2-5; v_gene: TRBV7-8; CDR3aa: CASSPNAKETQYF
j_gene: TRBJ1-5; v_gene: TRBV20-1; CDR3aa: CSARDRRGSNQPQHF
j_gene: TRBJ1-1; v_gene: TRBV7-8; CDR3aa: CASSLAQVRMAFF
j_gene: .; v_gene: TRBV7-9; CDR3aa: CASSPITSGTYNEQFF
j_gene: TRBJ2-2; v_gene: TRBV6-2/TRBV6-3; CDR3aa: CASSSDRPNTGELFF
j_gene: .; v_gene: TRBV5-5; CDR3aa: CASSPYSGNEQFF
j_gene: TRBJ2-5; v_gene: TRBV24-1; CDR3aa: CATSDPGQTQETQYF
j_gene: TRBJ2-7; v_gene: TRBV7-9; CDR3aa: CASSIYLCSGGQGSYEQYF
j_gene: TRBJ1-1; v_gene: TRBV7-9; CDR3aa: CASRSAGQEAFF
j_gene: TRBJ1-1; v_gene: TRBV2; CDR3aa: CASSGSRLQGNTEAFF
j_gene: TRBJ2-7; v_gene: TRBV7-9; CDR3aa: CASSLSGGGPYEQYF
j_gene: TRBJ2-2; v_gene: TRBV10-2; CDR3aa: CASNGQTYTGELFF
j_gene: TRBJ1-1; v_gene: TRBV5-1; CDR3aa: CASSLAPGGVTEAFF
j_gene: TRBJ2-5; v_gene: TRBV20-1; CDR3aa: CSAQTGVETQYF
j_gene: TRBJ1-5; v_gene: TRBV14; CDR3aa: CASSPSDRHSNQPQHF
j_gene: TRBJ2-5; v_gene: TRBV4-1; CDR3aa: CASSHPRPMGMGQGTQYF
j_gene: TRBJ2-5; v_gene: TRBV6-2/TRBV6-3; CDR3aa: CASSQSAKQETQYF
j_gene: TRBJ1-1; v_gene: TRBV10-3; CDR3aa: CAIRGGQNTEAFF
j_gene: TRBJ2-7; v_gene: TRBV24-1; CDR3aa: CATSYMSEQYF
j_gene: TRBJ2-1; v_gene: TRBV20-1; CDR3aa: CSARLVGSGNEQFF
j_gene: TRBJ1-2; v_gene: TRBV20-1; CDR3aa: CSARETGTGGYTF
j_gene: TRBJ2-7; v_gene: TRBV29-1; CDR3aa: CSVGAGMDEQYF
j_gene: TRBJ2-2; v_gene: TRBV7-9; CDR3aa: CASSPSGGRWELFF
j_gene: TRBJ1-2; v_gene: TRBV12-3/TRBV12-4; CDR3aa: CASSAGQDGYTF
j_gene: TRBJ2-5; v_gene: TRBV20-1; CDR3aa: CSASSGTKETQYF
j_gene: TRBJ2-5; v_gene: TRBV29-1; CDR3aa: CSLVRDRGGTQYF
j_gene: TRBJ2-7; v_gene: TRBV7-6; CDR3aa: CASSRNSAGGYEQYF
j_gene: TRBJ2-5; v_gene: TRBV2; CDR3aa: CASSYDDRRGRQETQHF
j_gene: TRBJ1-3; v_gene: TRBV5-8; CDR3aa: CASSPSPGNTIYF
j_gene: TRBJ2-7; v_gene: TRBV5-1; CDR3aa: CASSLGGGGPSSYEQYF
j_gene: TRBJ1-6; v_gene: TRBV20-1; CDR3aa: CSAIAGGTRDSPLHF